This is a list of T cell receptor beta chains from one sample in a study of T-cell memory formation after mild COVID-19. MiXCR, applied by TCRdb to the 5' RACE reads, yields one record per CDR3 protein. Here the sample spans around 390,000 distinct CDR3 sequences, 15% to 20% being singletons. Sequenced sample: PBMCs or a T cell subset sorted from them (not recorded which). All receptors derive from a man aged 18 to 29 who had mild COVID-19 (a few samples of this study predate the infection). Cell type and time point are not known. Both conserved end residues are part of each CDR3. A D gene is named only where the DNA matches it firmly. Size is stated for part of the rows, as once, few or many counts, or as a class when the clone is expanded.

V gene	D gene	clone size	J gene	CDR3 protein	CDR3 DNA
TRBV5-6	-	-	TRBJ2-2	CASSFWGSGTGELFF	TGTGCCAGCAGCTTCTGGGGTTCGGGCACCGGGGAGCTGTTTTTT
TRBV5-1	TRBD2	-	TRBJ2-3	CASSFGTSVADTQYF	TGCGCCAGCAGCTTCGGGACTAGCGTGGCAGATACGCAGTATTTT
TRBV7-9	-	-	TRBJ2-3	CASSLAPQGGSDTQYF	TGTGCCAGCAGCTTAGCCCCTCAGGGGGGATCAGATACGCAGTATTTT
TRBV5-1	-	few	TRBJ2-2	CASLEGVGTGELFF	TGCGCCAGCCTTGAAGGGGTGGGCACCGGGGAGCTGTTTTTT
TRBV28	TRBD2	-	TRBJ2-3	CASSPLAGVWDTQYF	TGTGCCAGCAGCCCCTTGGCGGGGGTGTGGGATACGCAGTATTTT
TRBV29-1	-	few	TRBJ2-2	CSAGVGTGELFF	TGCAGCGCGGGGGTTGGCACCGGGGAGCTGTTTTTT
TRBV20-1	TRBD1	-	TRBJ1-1	CSARQGWDTEAFF	TGCAGTGCTCGACAGGGGTGGGACACTGAAGCTTTCTTT
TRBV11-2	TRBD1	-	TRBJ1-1	CASSNQGQGRDF	TGTGCCAGCAGCAATCAGGGACAGGGACGGGACTTT
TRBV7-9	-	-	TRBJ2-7	CASSVPQDHEQYF	TGTGCCAGCAGCGTCCCACAGGACCACGAGCAGTACTTC
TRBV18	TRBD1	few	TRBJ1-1	CASSRTGARNTEAFF	TGTGCCAGCTCAAGGACAGGGGCTCGGAACACTGAAGCTTTCTTT
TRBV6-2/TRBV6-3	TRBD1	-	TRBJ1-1	CASSYVPGTGVAEAFF	TGTGCCAGCAGTTACGTTCCTGGGACAGGGGTTGCTGAAGCTTTCTTT
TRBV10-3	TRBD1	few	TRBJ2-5	CAISEPDRDQETQYF	TGTGCCATCAGTGAGCCGGACAGGGATCAAGAGACCCAGTACTTC
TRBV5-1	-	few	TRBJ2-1	CASSPQVGGEQFF	TGCGCCAGCAGCCCCCAAGTCGGGGGTGAGCAGTTCTTC
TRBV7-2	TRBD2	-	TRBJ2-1	CASSLGLAGGEQFF	TGTGCCAGCAGCTTGGGACTAGCGGGGGGGGAGCAGTTCTTC
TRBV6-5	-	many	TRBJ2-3	CASSYSYGQSTDTQYF	TGTGCCAGCAGTTACTCTTACGGCCAGAGCACAGATACGCAGTATTTT
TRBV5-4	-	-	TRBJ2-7	CASSLEDSPTSEQYF	TGTGCCAGCAGCTTGGAGGACAGCCCTACATCCGAGCAGTACTTC
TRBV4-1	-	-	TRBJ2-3	CASSHTPAPDTQYF	TGCGCCAGCAGCCATACTCCGGCGCCAGATACGCAGTATTTT
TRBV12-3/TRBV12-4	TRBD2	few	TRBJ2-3	CASRGLAGADTQYF	TGTGCCAGCAGGGGACTAGCGGGGGCAGATACGCAGTATTTT
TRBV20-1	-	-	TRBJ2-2	CSASSGNTGELFF	TGCAGTGCCAGTAGCGGGAACACCGGGGAGCTGTTTTTT
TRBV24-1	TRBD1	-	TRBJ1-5	CATSVGGQGSYQPQHF	TGTGCCACCAGTGTTGGGGGACAGGGATCCTATCAGCCCCAGCATTTT
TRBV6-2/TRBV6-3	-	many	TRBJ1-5	CASGYTAYQPQHF	TGTGCCAGCGGTTACACGGCGTATCAGCCCCAGCATTTT
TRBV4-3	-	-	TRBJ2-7	CASSQEGREQYF	TGCGCCAGCAGCCAAGAAGGCCGGGAGCAGTACTTC
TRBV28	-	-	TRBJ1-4	CASSWGRLQNEKLFF	TGTGCCAGCAGCTGGGGACGGCTCCAAAATGAAAAACTGTTTTTT
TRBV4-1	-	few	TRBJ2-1	CASSGADSYNEQFF	TGCGCCAGCAGCGGCGCAGACTCCTACAATGAGCAGTTCTTC
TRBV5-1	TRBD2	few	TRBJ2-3	CASSPTSASGTDTQYF	TGCGCCAGCAGCCCGACTAGCGCCTCGGGCACAGATACGCAGTATTTT
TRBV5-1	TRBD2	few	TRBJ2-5	CASSLIPGGGETQYF	TGCGCCAGCAGCTTGATCCCCGGGGGAGGGGAGACCCAGTACTTC
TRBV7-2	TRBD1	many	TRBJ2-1	CASSLGRGRYEQFF	TGTGCCAGCAGCTTAGGCAGGGGGCGGTATGAGCAGTTCTTC
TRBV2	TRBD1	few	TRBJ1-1	CASSGGTGPTEAFF	TGTGCCAGCAGTGGGGGGACAGGGCCGACTGAAGCTTTCTTT
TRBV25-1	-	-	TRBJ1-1	CASSAFGAANTEAFF	TGTGCCAGCAGTGCTTTCGGGGCTGCCAACACTGAAGCTTTCTTT
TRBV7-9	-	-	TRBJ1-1	CASSLVSRPPGVNTEAFF	TGTGCCAGCAGCTTAGTGTCCCGGCCCCCTGGGGTGAACACTGAAGCTTTCTTT
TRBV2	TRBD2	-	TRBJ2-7	CASKTGTSGGHEQYF	TGTGCCAGCAAAACGGGGACTAGCGGGGGGCACGAGCAGTACTTC
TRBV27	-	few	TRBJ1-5	CASSSTTNQPQHF	TGTGCCAGCAGTTCCACAACCAATCAGCCCCAGCATTTT
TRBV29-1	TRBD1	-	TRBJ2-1	CSVAGQGFGNEQFF	TGCAGCGTTGCCGGACAGGGATTCGGCAATGAGCAGTTCTTC
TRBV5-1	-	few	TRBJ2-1	CASSQANEQFF	TGCGCCAGCAGTCAGGCCAATGAGCAGTTCTTC
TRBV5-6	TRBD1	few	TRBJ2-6	CASSLSMPGQGSPGANVLTF	TGTGCCAGCAGCTTGTCGATGCCAGGACAGGGGTCCCCTGGGGCCAACGTCCTGACTTTC
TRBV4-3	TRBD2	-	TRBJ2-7	CASSQDLRLAGRAYEQYF	TGCGCCAGCAGCCAAGATCTTAGACTAGCGGGCCGCGCCTACGAGCAGTACTTC
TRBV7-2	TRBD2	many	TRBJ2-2	CASSFSGANTGELFF	TGTGCCAGCAGCTTTAGCGGGGCAAACACCGGGGAGCTGTTTTTT
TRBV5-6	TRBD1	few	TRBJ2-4	CASSRQGSGAKNIQYF	TGTGCCAGCAGCAGACAGGGCAGTGGAGCCAAAAACATTCAGTACTTC
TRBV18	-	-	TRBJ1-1	CASSQDRHTEAFF	TGTGCCAGCTCCCAGGACAGACACACTGAAGCTTTCTTT
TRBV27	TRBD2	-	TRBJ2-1	CASRLAGGSSYNEQFF	TGTGCCAGCCGACTAGCGGGGGGGAGCTCCTACAATGAGCAGTTCTTC
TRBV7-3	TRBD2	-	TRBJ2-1	CASSPRAGAGNEQFF	TGTGCCAGCAGCCCCCGAGCGGGGGCTGGGAATGAGCAGTTCTTC
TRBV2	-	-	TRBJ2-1	CAGHSGNGPYNEQFF	TGTGCCGGCCACTCGGGTAACGGGCCCTACAATGAGCAGTTCTTC
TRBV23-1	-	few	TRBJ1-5	CASSHGGWNQPQHF	TGCGCCAGCAGTCACGGGGGGTGGAATCAGCCCCAGCATTTT
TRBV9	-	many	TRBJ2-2	CASSVGTGELFF	TGTGCCAGCAGCGTAGGCACCGGGGAGCTGTTTTTT
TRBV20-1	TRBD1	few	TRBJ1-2	CSASAGTVGYTF	TGCAGTGCTAGCGCTGGGACAGTCGGCTACACCTTC
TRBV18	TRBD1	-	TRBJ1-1	CASSPGQTFEAFF	TGTGCCAGCTCACCGGGACAGACTTTTGAAGCTTTCTTT